These T cell receptor beta chains were read from a single sample in a study of blood T cell repertoires in COVID-19. The data were produced by immunoSEQ multiplex PCR, yet TCRdb's version contains in-frame clones alone and is incomplete. The sample has hundreds of thousands of clones, about 89% seen once; the top ten hold about 1.6%. Sequenced: peripheral blood. These receptors all stem from a woman in her thirties or forties who had recovered from COVID-19. CDR3s include the opening cysteine and the closing phenylalanine or tryptophan. A D gene is named only where the DNA matches it firmly. Clone size, where shown, is once, few, many, or a class for clones that have expanded.

CDR3 DNA	CDR3 protein	D gene	clone size	V gene	J gene
TGTGCCAGCAGCGATCTCCGACAGGGCACAAAGAGGGCTGAAGCTTTCTTT	CASSDLRQGTKRAEAFF	TRBD1	-	TRBV7-9	TRBJ1-1
TGTGCCAGCAGCATGGGCAGGGAAAACACCATATATTTT	CASSMGRENTIYF	-	-	TRBV5-6	TRBJ1-3
TGTGCCAGCAGTTACTCACCAGGGGCGAGGGATACGCAGTATTTT	CASSYSPGARDTQYF	-	-	TRBV6-5	TRBJ2-3
TGTGCCTGGAGGACTTCCGAGCAGTACTTC	CAWRTSEQYF	-	-	TRBV30	TRBJ2-7
TGTGCCAGCAGCTTAGGTAGGGGCACTGAAGCTTTCTTT	CASSLGRGTEAFF	-	-	TRBV13	TRBJ1-1
TGTGCCAGCAGCGTAGATGGCAGGGGAGGGGACACCATATATTTT	CASSVDGRGGDTIYF	-	once	TRBV9	TRBJ1-3
TGTGCCAGCAGTTCTTGGGGACTCACAGACGGTTTCTTT	CASSSWGLTDGFF	-	-	TRBV6-2/TRBV6-3	TRBJ1-1
TGTGCCTGGGGGACAGGGAGTCACTACGAGCAGTACTTC	CAWGTGSHYEQYF	TRBD1	-	TRBV30	TRBJ2-7
TGTGCCAGCAGCTTAGTGTCAGGGGGCCTATACAATGAGCAGTTCTTC	CASSLVSGGLYNEQFF	TRBD1	-	TRBV7-2	TRBJ2-1
TGTGCCAGCAGCGTGACAGCGAGTAGGGAAAAACTGTTTTTT	CASSVTASREKLFF	-	-	TRBV9	TRBJ1-4
TGTGCCAGCAGTCTTCAGGGGAACACCATATATTTT	CASSLQGNTIYF	-	-	TRBV7-9	TRBJ1-3
TGTGCCAGCAGTTTAATGAGGGGCACAGATACGCAGTATTTT	CASSLMRGTDTQYF	-	few	TRBV27	TRBJ2-3
TGTGCCAGCAGTCTCGGGACAGGGCCCTACGAGCAGTACTTC	CASSLGTGPYEQYF	TRBD1	-	TRBV7-9	TRBJ2-7
TGTGCCAGCAGCGTATCTCCCCTAGGTGGAGATACGCAGTATTTT	CASSVSPLGGDTQYF	-	-	TRBV9	TRBJ2-3
TGTGCCAGCAGTCCCTCCGTGAACACTGAAGCTTTCTTT	CASSPSVNTEAFF	-	-	TRBV27	TRBJ1-1
TGCGCCAGCAGTCCACTAGCGGGGGACTCCGGTACGCAGTATTTT	CASSPLAGDSGTQYF	TRBD2	-	TRBV5-1	TRBJ2-3
TGTGCCAGCAGCTTAGTATCCCTCGCTAACTATGGCTACACCTTC	CASSLVSLANYGYTF	-	-	TRBV7-8	TRBJ1-2
TGTGCCAGCAGTGACGTTTTCGCGGGGGGCCAAGAGACCCAGTACTTC	CASSDVFAGGQETQYF	TRBD2	-	TRBV3-1/TRBV3-2	TRBJ2-5
TGTGCCAGCAGCCACTATGCCGGGTCTTCCTACGAGCAGTACTTC	CASSHYAGSSYEQYF	-	few	TRBV13	TRBJ2-7
TGTGCCAGCAGCTTCTCTTACAATGAGCAGTTCTTC	CASSFSYNEQFF	-	-	TRBV11-3	TRBJ2-1
TGCAGCGTTTACCGGGACAGGAGACGAGGCTACACCTTC	CSVYRDRRRGYTF	TRBD1	-	TRBV29-1	TRBJ1-2
TGTGCCAGCAGCTTAGGGTCGACAGCTGTGAACACTGAAGCTTTCTTT	CASSLGSTAVNTEAFF	-	-	TRBV11-2	TRBJ1-1
TGTGCCAGCAGCCGATGGGCCGGGACTAGCGGATTCAATGAGCAGTTCTTC	CASSRWAGTSGFNEQFF	TRBD2	-	TRBV7-6	TRBJ2-1
TGTGCCAGTAGTATTAGGGGCAGGCCCTCCTTGGGCTACGAGCAGTACTTC	CASSIRGRPSLGYEQYF	-	-	TRBV19	TRBJ2-7
TGTGCCACCAAGAGCCCGAGCGATGAGCAGTTCTTC	CATKSPSDEQFF	-	-	TRBV21-1	TRBJ2-1
TGTGCCAGCAGCCAATCAGACACGACAGCTTATTTT	CASSQSDTTAYF	-	-	TRBV16	TRBJ1-4
TGTGCCAGCAGCGGCCAGGGGTCCTACGAGCAGTACTTC	CASSGQGSYEQYF	-	-	TRBV9	TRBJ2-7
TGTGCCAGCAGTCAGACCGGGGAGCTGTTTTTT	CASSQTGELFF	-	-	TRBV6-2/TRBV6-3	TRBJ2-2
TGTGCCAGCATCAAAGCGACGGGGGTTCTTGAGACTGAAGCTTTCTTT	CASIKATGVLETEAFF	-	-	TRBV4-2	TRBJ1-1
TGTGCCAGCGCCACGGACAGAGGCTACGAGCAGTACTTC	CASATDRGYEQYF	-	-	TRBV2	TRBJ2-7
TGTGCCAGCAGCGTAGGAGGGATTGTCGACACTGAAGCTTTCTTT	CASSVGGIVDTEAFF	-	-	TRBV9	TRBJ1-1
TGTGCCAGCAGTTCCCCGTCGAGACAGGGCGGCGAGCAGTACTTC	CASSSPSRQGGEQYF	TRBD1	-	TRBV6-5	TRBJ2-7
TGCGCCAGCAGCCAAGATCGTCCAGGGGGAGTTTGGAATGAGCAGTTCTTC	CASSQDRPGGVWNEQFF	TRBD1	-	TRBV4-3	TRBJ2-1
TGTGCCAGCAGCTCGAGGGACAGGGGGCTTAATGAGCAGTTCTTC	CASSSRDRGLNEQFF	TRBD1	once	TRBV11-2	TRBJ2-1
TGTGCCAGCAGCATAACAGGGAAAGAGACCCAGTACTTC	CASSITGKETQYF	-	-	TRBV5-4	TRBJ2-5
TGTGCCAGCAGCCAAGAAGGGCGGGACAGGTCCAAAGAGACCCAGTACTTC	CASSQEGRDRSKETQYF	TRBD1	-	TRBV14	TRBJ2-5
TGTGCCAGCTCACCAACAGGGGGTGGCACTGAAGCTTTCTTT	CASSPTGGGTEAFF	TRBD1	-	TRBV18	TRBJ1-1
TGTGCCAGCAGTGAAGCCGTGTACTATGGCTACACCTTC	CASSEAVYYGYTF	-	-	TRBV6-1	TRBJ1-2
TGTGCCAGCAGTGAACTCCCCCCCCAGGGTTGGGTGAACACTGAAGCTTTCTTT	CASSELPPQGWVNTEAFF	-	-	TRBV2	TRBJ1-1